A single sample is the source of the 32 T cell receptor beta chains below, sequenced in a study of blood T cell repertoires in COVID-19. The protocol was immunoSEQ multiplex PCR, while the TCRdb copy is restricted to in-frame clones and leaves out a portion. Here the sample spans over 100,000 clones, 85% being singletons. Sequencing used peripheral blood. The receptors come from an elderly man with acute or convalescent COVID-19.

The rearrangement uses TRBV13 and TRBJ1-1; D unclear. The length of the CDR3 is 14 residues. The V gene's germline CDR1 is PRHDT and CDR2 FYEKMQ (reference sequence). Trimming left V 5 bases short and J 1 base short, with 11 bases between. The CDR3 region has the DNA TGTGCCAGCAGCCGACATCACCGGAACACTGAAGCTTTCTTT. Protein: CASSRHHRNTEAFF.

The J gene is TRBJ1-1, the V gene TRBV10-3; maybe TRBD1 (6 bases). V lost 3 bases and J lost 6, with 14 bases in between. Germline loops: CDR1 ENHRY, CDR2 SYGVKD. This CDR3 is built from 14 residues. This chain's CDR3 is CAISDSGGGAEAFF. Here the CDR3 DNA reads TGTGCCATCAGTGATTCCGGGGGGGGCGCTGAAGCTTTCTTT.

The rearrangement joins TRBV30 to TRBJ1-2, with D hard to call. Germline assignment: CDR1 GTSNPN and CDR2 SVGIG (reference sequence). V lost 5 bases, J lost 7 bases, and 11 bases lay in between. The CDR3 contains 11 residues. CDR3 bases: TGTGCCTGGGGCGTATCGGGTGGCTACACCTTC. Translating it yields CAWGVSGGYTF.

This clone was observed a handful of times. The chain links TRBV29-1 to TRBJ1-1; D might be TRBD1 (5 bases). Germline assignment: CDR1 SQVTM and CDR2 ANQGSEA. Trimming pared 5 bases from V and 3 bases from J, leaving 13 bases between. The CDR3 spans 13 residues. CDR3 in amino acids: CSVYQGGYTEAFF. For the CDR3, the DNA is TGCAGCGTTTACCAGGGAGGGTACACTGAAGCTTTCTTT.

The J gene is TRBJ1-1, the V gene TRBV6-5; 9 bases line up with TRBD1. The germline CDR1 and CDR2 sequences are MNHEY and SVGAGI. This CDR3 has 15 residues. Trimming removed 3 bases from V and 5 bases from J; junction bases left unmatched: 7. In DNA, the CDR3 is TGTGCCAGCAGTTATCGGAGACAGGGGGGGACTGAAGCTTTCTTT. This codes for CASSYRRQGGTEAFF.

This clone came up once. The V call is TRBV19, the J call TRBJ1-1; the D gene is possibly TRBD1 (5 bases). V dropped 4 bases and J dropped 4 bases, with 10 bases sitting between them. The CDR3 runs to 13 residues. Germline assignment: CDR1 LNHDA and CDR2 SQIVND (reference sequence). CDR3 in amino acids: CASSSREGTEAFF. In DNA, the CDR3 is TGTGCCAGTAGTAGCAGGGAGGGCACTGAAGCTTTCTTT. Combining the CDR3 with reference TRBV19 and TRBJ1-1 gives the whole variable domain DGGITQSPKYLFRKEGQNVTLSCEQNLNHDAMYWYRQDPGQGLRLIYYSQIVNDFQKGDIAEGYSVSREKKESFPLTVTSAQKNPTAFYLCASSSREGTEAFFGQGTRLTVV.

This clone was counted once. The genes are TRBV6-2 or TRBV6-3 and TRBJ1-1; D might be TRBD1 (6 bases). Between the trimmed V and J ends, which lost 1 base and 1 base, there was a span of 7 bases. CDR3 length: 14 residues. CDR1 MNHEY and CDR2 SVGEGT come from the germline V gene. For the CDR3, the DNA is TGTGCCAGCAGTTACTTACAGGGGAACACTGAAGCTTTCTTT. Translating gives CASSYLQGNTEAFF.

The gene calls are TRBV6-5 and TRBJ1-5; 9 bases match TRBD1. The CDR3 totals 15 residues. The V and J ends lost 6 bases and 7 bases, in that order; junction bases with no gene match: 10. Looked up from germline, CDR1 is MNHEY and CDR2 is SVGAGI. This CDR3 is CASSNTGTGKQPQHF. The CDR3, as DNA: TGTGCCAGCAGCAACACCGGGACAGGGAAGCAGCCCCAGCATTTT.

The rearrangement joins TRBV11-2 to TRBJ1-2, with 9 bases that match TRBD1. The V segment lost 5 bases and the J segment 3 bases; nucleotides outside the gene matches: 10. Germline V lookup: CDR1 SGHAT, CDR2 FQNNGV. CDR3 length: 16 amino acids. The CDR3 DNA sequence: TGTGCCAGCAGCCTCGGGACAGGGAGTGGGGACTATGGCTACACCTTC. This encodes CASSLGTGSGDYGYTF.

The CDR3 protein is CASRRRATNEKLFF. In DNA form, the CDR3 reads TGTGCCAGCAGGAGGAGGGCAACTAATGAAAAACTGTTTTTT. The V gene is TRBV2, the J gene TRBJ1-4; D is unclear. Trimming cost V 6 bases and J 0 bases, with 8 bases left between them. Germline CDR1 is SNHLY and CDR2 is FYNNEI. The CDR3 runs 14 residues.

This clone turned up a few times. The chain combines TRBV2 with TRBJ1-1; D may be TRBD1 (6 bases). The germline V and J ends were trimmed by 8 bases and 2 bases, with 12 bases remaining between them. The length of the CDR3 is 13 residues. CDR1 is SNHLY, CDR2 FYNNEI, per germline. CDR3 DNA sequence: TGTGCCAGCCGGAGGGGGGGCAACACTGAAGCTTTCTTT. Translation gives CASRRGGNTEAFF.

The V gene is TRBV19, the J gene TRBJ1-1; D is unresolved. Germline loops: CDR1 LNHDA, CDR2 SQIVND (reference sequence). V lost 2 bases and J 4 bases, leaving 17 bases between the germline ends. The CDR3 sequence is 16 residues long. The CDR3 coding sequence is TGTGCCAGTAGTATAACCCCCAACAAAGCGGGCACTGAAGCTTTCTTT. It codes for CASSITPNKAGTEAFF.

The genes are TRBV27 and TRBJ1-3; D is unresolved. The V gene lost 7 bases and the J gene lost 4 bases, with 5 bases spanning the gap. This CDR3 spans 11 amino acids. From germline, CDR1 is MNHEY and CDR2 SMNVEV (reference sequence). The CDR3 region is CASMQGNTIYF. The DNA for the CDR3 is TGTGCCAGCATGCAGGGAAACACCATATATTTT.

V usage is TRBV25-1 and J usage is TRBJ2-7; the match to TRBD1 covers 7 bases. CDR1 is MGHDK and CDR2 is SYGVNS in the germline V gene. CDR3 length equals 10 residues. J gave up 9 bases and V 4 bases, and 0 bases lay outside the gene matches. As DNA, the CDR3 is TGTGCCAGCAGTGGGACAGGGCAGTACTTC. Translating gives CASSGTGQYF.

The chain couples TRBV6-6 to TRBJ2-7, with TRBD1 matching 11 bases. This CDR3 has 16 amino acids. Germline V lookup: CDR1 MNHNY, CDR2 SVGAGI (reference sequence). V was clipped by 6 bases and J by 5 bases; unmatched bases: 12. For the CDR3, the DNA is TGTGCCAGCAGGGAGGGTGGAGGACAGGGGGCCCACGAGCAGTACTTC. Its translation: CASREGGGQGAHEQYF.

This clone was seen only once. This chain connects TRBV30 to TRBJ1-1; 10 bases line up with TRBD1. V dropped 0 bases and J dropped 8; count of bases not matched to a gene: 9. CDR3 length: 15 residues. CDR1 and CDR2 (germline): GTSNPN, SVGIG (reference sequence). The CDR3 bases are TGTGCCTGGAGTGTTATGTTGTCGGGACAGGGGGAAGCTTTCTTT. This codes for CAWSVMLSGQGEAFF.

The chain couples TRBV4-3 to TRBJ1-4; D perhaps matches TRBD1 (6 bases). Germline V CDR1 and CDR2: LGHNA, YSLEER. With 1 base removed from V and 6 bases from J, the gap between germline ends came to 9 bases. The CDR3 has 14 residues. This chain's CDR3 is CASSQAGGHEKLFF. The CDR3 DNA is TGCGCCAGCAGCCAAGCGGGGGGGCATGAAAAACTGTTTTTT.

The rearrangement uses TRBV5-6 and TRBJ1-5, with 7 bases lining up with TRBD1. Germline CDR1 SGHDT, CDR2 YYEEEE. The CDR3 has 17 amino acids. After removal of 1 base from V and 1 base from J, the junction contained 8 bases not matched to a gene. The CDR3 nucleotides read TGTGCCAGCAGCTTGCGGTCAACAGGGGTAAGCAATCAGCCCCAGCATTTT. Protein product: CASSLRSTGVSNQPQHF.

This chain uses TRBV19 with TRBJ2-5; D is uncertain. The CDR3 has 13 amino acids. Germline V gene data show CDR1 as LNHDA and CDR2 as SQIVND (reference sequence). V was shortened by 4 bases and J by 1 base, with 7 bases between the two germline ends. The CDR3 bases are TGTGCCAGTAGTAGAGGTTTCCAAGAGACCCAGTACTTC. Translating it yields CASSRGFQETQYF. The complete variable domain, with remaining parts taken from reference TRBV19 and TRBJ2-5, reads DGGITQSPKYLFRKEGQNVTLSCEQNLNHDAMYWYRQDPGQGLRLIYYSQIVNDFQKGDIAEGYSVSREKKESFPLTVTSAQKNPTAFYLCASSRGFQETQYFGPGTRLLVL.

V gene TRBV5-4 combines with J gene TRBJ2-5; 13 nucleotides line up with TRBD2. Trimming removed 0 bases from V and 1 base from J; junction bases left unmatched: 0. The CDR3 totals 16 residues. CDR1 is SGHNT, CDR2 YYREEE, per germline (reference sequence). The CDR3 DNA reads TGTGCCAGCAGCTTGGGGACTAGCGGGGGCCAAGAGACCCAGTACTTC. Encoded protein: CASSLGTSGGQETQYF. The entire variable domain, with the rest obtained from reference TRBV5-4 and TRBJ2-5, is as follows: ETGVTQSPTHLIKTRGQQVTLRCSSQSGHNTVSWYQQALGQGPQFIFQYYREEENGRGNFPPRFSGLQFPNYSSELNVNALELDDSALYLCASSLGTSGGQETQYFGPGTRLLVL.

This clone was found once. This chain connects TRBV19 to TRBJ1-4; 11 bases fit TRBD1. Germline values: CDR1 LNHDA, CDR2 SQIVND (reference sequence). CDR3 size: 17 residues. V trimming: 4 bases; J trimming: 5 bases; junction bases outside the gene matches: 9. CDR3 amino acids: CASSRWTGGVGNEKLFF. CDR3 bases: TGTGCCAGTAGTAGGTGGACAGGGGGCGTAGGAAATGAAAAACTGTTTTTT.

This clone showed up just a few times. The chain has TRBV30 and TRBJ2-1; 12 bases are shared with TRBD2. The V gene's germline CDR1 is GTSNPN and CDR2 SVGIG (reference sequence). This CDR3 has 13 amino acids. Germline trimming cut 8 bases from V and 12 bases from J; bases unmatched to any gene: 11. The CDR3 loop is CAQPLAGGFGQFF. Written as DNA, the CDR3 is TGTGCCCAACCACTAGCGGGGGGATTCGGGCAGTTCTTC.

The chain joins TRBV29-1 to TRBJ1-2; TRBD1 is a possible D gene (5 bases). Per the germline V gene, CDR1 is SQVTM and CDR2 is ANQGSEA. The CDR3 spans 13 residues. The V end lost 0 bases, the J end lost 7 bases, and 12 bases lay between the germline ends. CDR3 sequence: CSVEETRGTGYTF. CDR3 nucleotide sequence: TGCAGCGTTGAAGAAACAAGGGGTACTGGCTACACCTTC.

The rearrangement uses TRBV19 and TRBJ2-3; 12 nucleotides agree with TRBD2. Losses at the gene ends were 5 bases for V and 4 bases for J; bases not matched to a gene: 7. Germline V gene data show CDR1 as LNHDA and CDR2 as SQIVND (reference sequence). The CDR3 is 16 residues long. The DNA for the CDR3 is TGTGCCAGTAGTTCGAGACTAGCGGGAGACCCAGATACGCAGTATTTT. Its protein product is CASSSRLAGDPDTQYF.

J is TRBJ1-5 and V is TRBV19; the match to TRBD1 covers 7 bases. The CDR3 contains 13 residues. Germline V lookup: CDR1 LNHDA, CDR2 SQIVND (reference sequence). Germline trimming cut 5 bases from V and 7 bases from J; bases unmatched to any gene: 5. The CDR3 is CASSDNRGQPQHF. In DNA form, the CDR3 reads TGTGCCAGTAGTGATAACAGGGGACAGCCCCAGCATTTT.

The gene calls are TRBV5-8 and TRBJ2-3, with 8 nucleotides matching TRBD2. Germline V gene sequence: CDR1 SGHTS, CDR2 YDEGEE. This CDR3 is 16 amino acids long. Losses at the gene ends were 4 bases for V and 9 bases for J; bases not matched to a gene: 16. The DNA for the CDR3 is TGTGCCAGCAGCACACCCGGGACTAGTAGCGCTAGGACGCAGTATTTT. It encodes CASSTPGTSSARTQYF.

This chain uses TRBV7-3 with TRBJ1-1; 8 nucleotides line up with TRBD1. There are 17 residues in the CDR3. J lost 1 base, V lost 5 bases, and 12 bases had no gene match. Germline V gene data show CDR1 as SGHTA and CDR2 as FQGTGA. The CDR3 DNA sequence: TGTGCCAGCAGCCCCGGACAGGGTCTAGACCCGAACACTGAAGCTTTCTTT. Translation gives CASSPGQGLDPNTEAFF.

The chain employs TRBV27 and TRBJ2-5; TRBD1 matches 8 bases. Trimming removed 10 bases from V and 1 base from J; junction bases left unmatched: 8. Per the germline V gene, CDR1 is MNHEY and CDR2 is SMNVEV (reference sequence). The CDR3 totals 14 residues. The CDR3 DNA sequence: TGTGCCACCTCCCGGACAGGGCTCCAAGAGACCCAGTACTTC. Protein sequence: CATSRTGLQETQYF.

J is TRBJ2-7 and V is TRBV5-4, with TRBD1 matching over 9 bases. Per germline, CDR1 SGHNT and CDR2 YYREEE (reference sequence). V shed 5 bases, J shed 3 bases, and the junction held 9 bases outside the gene matches. The CDR3 totals 15 residues. The CDR3 DNA reads as TGTGCCAGCAGTAGACCGGGACAGGGTTTCTACGAGCAGTACTTC. This translates into CASSRPGQGFYEQYF.

This sequence joins TRBV3-1 (or the pseudogene TRBV3-2) and TRBJ1-1, with D maybe TRBD1 (5 bases). The CDR3 sequence is 18 residues long. Trimming removed 0 bases at V and 2 bases at J, with 19 bases between. Germline V lookup: CDR1 LGHDT, CDR2 YNNKEL (reference sequence). The CDR3 DNA reads as TGTGCCAGCAGCCAAGATCGTCTGAGAGGGAGGGGAAACACTGAAGCTTTCTTT. Translation gives CASSQDRLRGRGNTEAFF.

The V and J genes are TRBV3-1 (or the pseudogene TRBV3-2) and TRBJ1-2; no clear D gene. The CDR3 length is 13 residues. Trimming shortened V by 4 bases and J by 4 bases, and 10 bases separated the two germline ends. CDR1 and CDR2 (germline): LGHDT, YNNKEL (reference sequence). The CDR3 coding sequence is TGTGCCAGCAGCCCGGCGGCCCTCTATGGCTACACCTTC. This codes for CASSPAALYGYTF.

The chain joins TRBV10-3 to TRBJ1-3, with D unclear. This CDR3 region has 11 residues. Germline V gives CDR1 ENHRY, CDR2 SYGVKD. Trimming cost V 5 bases and J 7 bases, with 6 bases left between them. The CDR3 DNA is TGTGCCATCAGTACACCTAACACCATATATTTT. Amino acids: CAISTPNTIYF.